This T cell receptor (beta chain) was documented in a study of beta chain features in type 1 diabetes. Background on the study: Patients shared similar age, gender and cell yields with healthy donors.

CDR3 length equals 17 residues. Germline CDR1 is SGDLS and CDR2 is YYNGEE. V lost 1 base and J lost 5; bases outside the gene matches: 9. Overall study findings and caveats: Within each of all four CD4+ subsets, Type 1 diabetes patients had TCRB CDR3s that were moderately but significantly shorter. Compared to healthy donors, patients appeared to have naive, central memory and Treg TCRB repertoires that were more alike.

As every portion of the isolated RNA was reverse transcribed, the sequencing read expressed TCRB transcripts. The method was immunoSEQ multiplex PCR; TCRdb's version includes in-frame clones alone and lacks a portion of them. The sample includes 640,000 or so clones, around 15% of them seen just once. A note on this clone: As yet, its antigen is unknown.

Sequencing input: naive CD4+ T cells from blood. The chain uses TRBV9 and TRBJ1-6; 7 positions match TRBD1. The clonotype was recovered from a young man with type 1 diabetes. CDR3 in amino acids: CASSVKGVDRDNSPLHF. The DNA for the CDR3 is TGTGCCAGCAGCGTAAAAGGGGTTGACAGGGATAATTCACCCCTCCACTTT.